The next 2 T cell receptor beta chains were all read from a single sample in a study of post-analysis software for immune sequencing data. No antigens are known for them. The study's findings and limits: When patients were compared with controls, about five TRBV segments were more frequent, TRBV5-6, TRBV5-1 and TRBV20-1 among them.

Every TCR beta cDNA library bore unique molecular identifiers. From the PCR reads, TCRdb called clonotypes with MiXCR, one entry per CDR3 protein. The sample includes a few hundred thousand distinct CDR3 sequences, around a third of them seen just once. The sample was blood. Receptors were obtained from a girl aged 5-17 years with multiple sclerosis.

This chain joins TRBV4-1 and TRBJ2-2; D is undetermined. Germline V gene lookup returns CDR1 MGHRA and CDR2 YSYEKL. This CDR3 comprises 15 residues. Between the trimmed V and J ends, which lost 6 bases and 5 bases, there was a span of 16 bases. CDR3 residues: CASRRPGQGTGELFF. CDR3 in DNA: TGCGCCAGCAGACGGCCGGGCCAAGGGACCGGGGAGCTGTTTTTT.

The V gene is TRBV10-3, the J gene TRBJ1-1; no clear D gene. Germline assignment: CDR1 ENHRY and CDR2 SYGVKD. There are 13 residues in the CDR3. V gave up 5 bases and J gave up 4 bases, with 11 bases separating them. The CDR3 coding sequence is TGTGCCATCAGTCGAAACAAACCCACTGAAGCTTTCTTT. This translates into CAISRNKPTEAFF.